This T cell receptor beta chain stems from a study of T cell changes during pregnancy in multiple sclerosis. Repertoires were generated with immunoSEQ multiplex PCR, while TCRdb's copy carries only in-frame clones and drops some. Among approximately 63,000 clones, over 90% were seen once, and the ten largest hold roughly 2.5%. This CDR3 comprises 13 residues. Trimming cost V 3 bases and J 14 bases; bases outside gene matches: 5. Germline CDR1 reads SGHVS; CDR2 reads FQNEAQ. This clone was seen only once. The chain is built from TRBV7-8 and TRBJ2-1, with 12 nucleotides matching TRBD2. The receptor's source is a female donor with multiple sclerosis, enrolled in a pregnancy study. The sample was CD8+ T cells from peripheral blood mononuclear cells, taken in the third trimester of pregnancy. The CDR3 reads CASSFRLAGAEFF. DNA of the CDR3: TGTGCCAGCAGCTTCCGACTAGCGGGAGCGGAGTTCTTC.